This T cell receptor (delta chain) was identified in a study of γδ T cells in repeated Plasmodium falciparum infection (dated by TCRdb to about 2021). In the study overall: In the natural-infection arm, Malian children exposed to intense seasonal malaria transmission were enrolled and compared against age and gender matched Australian children. Four controlled human malaria infections were administered to roughly five malaria-naive U.S. adults over around 630 days by bites from P. falciparum NF54-infected Anopheles stephensi mosquitoes. Samples from controlled-infection subjects were taken at baseline, right before selected infections, and 21 days after each infection. The gammadelta TCR repertoires from Mali were analysed in two ways: cross-sectionally during periods with no transmission, and longitudinally across episodes of acute febrile malaria. The study looked at how repeated Plasmodium falciparum infection shapes the human gammadelta T cell repertoire, using both natural infection in Mali and controlled human malaria infection.

About this clone itself: Its antigen is unknown. The protein TCRdb lists belongs to a much larger clone and differs from this DNA's translation at residue 6, which points to a read error; the protein shown is made from the DNA.

Library generation was performed with multiplex PCR. Sequencing instrument: Illumina MiSeq. From each sorted gammadelta T cell sample, both TCR gamma (TRG) and TCR delta (TRD) chains were sequenced. The original pipeline was this. Clonotype tree plots, accumulated frequency of the top 20 clonotypes, diversity index (DI) and D75 metrics were included in the repertoire analyses. Clones were re-identified by TCRdb from the public reads with CATT, and rows with the same DNA were merged. The authors' filters were not applied to this entry. The sample contains over 90,000 delta-chain clones, approximately 0.96% of them found a single time. Just under 10% of the sample comes from the top ten. For bulk TCR repertoire analysis, Vgamma9/Vdelta2+ and Vdelta2-negative gammadelta T cell populations were flow-sorted out of peripheral blood mononuclear cells. V is reduced by 3 bases and J by 4 bases, leaving a spacing of 11 bases between them. Sequences GEAIGNYY (CDR1) and EKD (CDR2) are obtained from the germline V gene. The CDR3 measures 13 amino acids from cysteine to phenylalanine. Only CDR3 DNA is held: 39 bases, read in frame from base 1.

General conclusions and limits of the study: Waves of new clonotype selection in Vdelta2-negative, largely Vdelta1+, gammadelta TCR repertoires appeared to be driven by repeated controlled infections. Compared with the repertoires of Australian children, the Vdelta2-negative gammadelta TCR repertoires of Malian children appeared more clonally expanded, less diverse and less shared. Because the controlled-infection cohort was small, analysis of inter-individual variability in gammadelta T cell responses was limited. Vgamma9/Vdelta2+ TCR repertoires showed a highly stable polyclonal repertoire over time and infection, with many inter-individual overlapping TCRgamma sequences. Generalizability was limited because the Malian cohort was drawn from a small rural village of predominantly one ethnic group.

The sequence links TRDV2 to TRDJ1; D gene: possibly TRDD3, on 6 matching bases. The sample was gamma-delta T cells from blood. The TCR was taken from a pool of human donors (malaria-infected and uninfected, not separated). The nucleotide sequence is given as TGTGCCTGTGACTCGATACTGGGCGATAAACTCATCTTT. Translated, this is CACDSILGDKLIF.